This T cell receptor (beta chain) was retrieved from a study of cytomegalovirus exposure and HLA in healthy donors. Study-wide results and limits: Sequencing artifact likely explains a cluster of highly shared sequence variants.

Researchers ran the PCR with 60 Vbeta and 13 Jbeta primers. The repertoire was sequenced with immunoSEQ multiplex PCR; TCRdb's copy has only in-frame clones and lacks some. The sample holds some 93,000 clones, approximately 60% seen once. The CDR3 runs 16 residues. Deletions cut 4 bases from V and 4 bases from J, with 18 bases between. Germline V gives CDR1 SGHDT, CDR2 YYEEEE. Remarks on this clone: Its matching antigen is unknown.

The V gene is TRBV5-6, the J gene TRBJ2-1; tentative D call: TRBD2 (6 bases). What was sequenced was PBMCs. The clonotype comes from a boy between 10 and 17 years old in good health and CMV-seropositive. The CDR3 bases are TGTGCCAGCAGCCGGGGGACTCTCATCACGTACAATGAGCAGTTCTTC. Its protein product is CASSRGTLITYNEQFF.